A single count supports the clone carrying this T cell receptor (beta chain). Its antigen remains unidentified. The data were obtained in a study of OX40 agonist ivuxolimab in advanced cancers. Across the study: Dose-escalation subjects each had hepatocellular carcinoma, melanoma, renal cell or head and neck cancer. Study-level results: Clonal expansion from baseline to week 6 occurred in both CD4+ and CD8+ T cells.

Generated by immunoSEQ multiplex PCR, the TCRdb table keeps only in-frame clones and is missing some. The table lists tens of thousands of clones, more than 90% of them singletons. Specimen: CD4+ or CD8+ T cells sorted from blood, collected in a trial of the OX40 agonist ivuxolimab. The TCR sequence derives from an adult with an advanced solid tumor such as melanoma, head and neck, liver or kidney cancer.

In nucleotides, the CDR3 is TGTGCCAGCAGCAGGACAGGGGGTTACACTGAAGCTTTCTTT. Translating gives CASSRTGGYTEAFF. This chain joins TRBV5-8 and TRBJ1-1; 10 bases map to TRBD1. The CDR3 totals 14 residues. V was pared by 4 bases and J by 3 bases, with 3 bases of the junction left unmatched. Germline CDR1 SGHTS, CDR2 YDEGEE.